This T cell receptor beta chain was recorded in a study of early T cells in non-severe SARS-CoV-2 infection. Study summary: Unsorted whole-blood RNA was sequenced in bulk, leaving chains unpaired. Study conclusions and caveats: Lookups in VDJdb leaned toward anti-spike CD8 responses and missed private and CD4 specificities.

Attached unique molecular identifiers marked individual cDNA molecules. TCRdb reanalysed the 5' RACE reads using MiXCR and keeps one entry per CDR3 protein. Here the sample spans about 42,000 distinct CDR3 sequences, around 7% being singletons. As regards this clonotype: No antigen is known for it.

Sequenced: whole blood. This sequence was found in an adult who was a healthcare worker with PCR-confirmed SARS-CoV-2 infection or an uninfected control (not recorded which).

CDR3 sequence (DNA): TGTGCCAGTAAGGAGACAGTTAATGAAAAACTGTTTTTT. This encodes CASKETVNEKLFF. The chain recombines TRBV19 with TRBJ1-4; perhaps TRBD1 as D (5 bases). V gave up 7 bases and J gave up 4 bases, with 10 bases separating them. Germline V lookup: CDR1 LNHDA, CDR2 SQIVND (reference sequence). This CDR3 has 13 residues.